This TCR beta chain came from a study of blood T cell repertoires in COVID-19 (TCRdb year 2020). For the wider study: Samples covering the acute and convalescent phases of COVID-19 were provided by collaborators in the United States, Italy and Spain. The repertoires were made available in a free public database intended to serve as a resource for research on the immune response to SARS-CoV-2. The dataset comprised deeply sampled blood TCRbeta repertoires from subjects exposed to, actively infected with, or recovered from COVID-19. Samples came from the ongoing ImmuneRACE study (first 160 participants) plus 1,254 subjects from 6 global collaborators. The material from the prospective study consisted of cDNA or gDNA derived from T cells, B-cell-depleted T cells, or PBMCs. A de-identified subject ID, COVID-19 status, age in years and sex were almost always included in the sample metadata. Where HLA class I and class II types were available, the types were taken from metadata supplied by the sample provider, not from assay-based typing.

The paper as a whole reports these results and caveats: How much clinical and demographic metadata was included differed by source and by participant, and the metadata was provided uncurated.

Each collaborating institution followed its own protocols to collect whole blood in K2EDTA tubes. For TCRbeta analysis, collaborator samples were shipped as frozen whole blood, as isolated PBMCs, or as DNA extracted from either sample type. Via the germline V gene, CDR1 is LGHNT and CDR2 FRNRAP. The V end gives up 4 bases and the J end 7 bases, leaving 4 bases in the junction not matched to a gene. Including the terminal cysteine and phenylalanine, the CDR3 comprises 13 residues. The CDR3 DNA has 39 bases and is translated from base 1. On this clone: Its antigen is still unknown. One base away there is no much larger clone; base qualities are not given.

The immunoSEQ Assay, a bias-controlled multiplex PCR, was used to amplify TCRbeta CDR3 regions from genomic DNA. The original methods were these. Within the assay, amplification of reference gene primers was used to estimate how many nucleated cells each sample contained. To quantify the absolute abundance of each unique TCRbeta CDR3 rearrangement, sequence reads were collapsed and filtered. For each sample, productive Simpson clonality was calculated by taking the square root of Simpson's diversity index across productive rearrangements. The clones in this table, taken by TCRdb from immuneACCESS, are in-frame only. Not every clone is retained; where verified, under half of the shortfall comes from an unresolved V gene, and the cause of the rest is unknown. V, J and clone size are taken as reported in that table, and D and trimming were inferred from the DNA itself. A total of approximately 300,000 clones appear in this sample, roughly 83% of them only once. The leading ten clones occupy 1.5% to 2% of the sample.

The rearrangement combines TRBV12-5 with TRBJ2-4; 7 bases in the middle match TRBD2. The clonotype originates from a woman in her 50s with acute or convalescent COVID-19. The sample comprised peripheral blood. The sequenced DNA is TGTGCTAGTGGTTGGGGGGAGGGGAACATTCAGTACTTC. Its protein reads: CASGWGEGNIQYF.